The subject of this entry is one T cell receptor beta chain. The antigen this receptor binds is unknown. No much larger clone exists at a distance of one base, and base qualities are not known. The sample's time point label, in plain terms: baseline before first vaccination. Samples from vaccinated people were obtained from the UK trials COV001 and COV002, which included a single-blind randomized controlled phase 2/3 trial of AZD1222 (ChAdOx1 nCoV-19) in healthy adults. For TCRbeta chain sequencing, PBMC samples were collected from trial participants at day 0 and at day 28 after the second dose. This entry is derived from a study of T cell responses to AZD1222 COVID-19 vaccine (dated by TCRdb to the early 2020s). For the wider study: AZD1222 recipients whose second dose came at about 4 weeks and those whose second dose came at about 12 weeks were combined into one group, since spike-specific TCR depth and breadth did not differ between the two schedules. TCR sequencing was performed for over 230 trial participants, of whom about 210 were given two doses of AZD1222 and 26 were given two doses of MenACWY control vaccine. Enrollment into the trials was organized by age into subgroups of 18-55, 56-69 and 70-plus years, and those subgroups contained roughly 140, 27 and 60 TCR-sequenced participants, respectively. What the work shows at the level of the full study, not this receptor alone: Epitopes outside the regions mutated in the B.1.351 and B.1.1.7 variants were reportedly recognized by nearly half of the unique spike-specific TCRs. After two AZD1222 doses, spike-specific TCR breadth and depth were significantly higher than at day 0 and than in MenACWY recipients. The whole spike protein was spanned by vaccine-associated CD4 TCRs, and dominant responses were seen in regions 160-218 and 743-854. In the small 56-69-year group, the increase in depth fell short of significance, most likely because of low power. Participants were mostly white British and included more females than males, and it was suggested by the authors that clonal diversity may have been underestimated. Because no day 14 peak-response samples were available, the repertoires could be characterized only after the peak T cell response. Conclusions about previously exposed vaccinees are limited, since just a handful of AZD1222 recipients were seropositive for SARS-CoV-2 at baseline.

V is pared back by 2 bases and J by 5 bases, with 7 bases lying between the germline termini. The CDR3 holds 13 amino acids from the cysteine to the phenylalanine. Only the CDR3 region is kept as DNA, spanning 39 bases read in frame from base 1. CDR1 and CDR2, looked up from the germline V gene (reference sequence), are LGHDT and YNNKEL. The CDR3 regions of human TCRbeta chains were subjected to immunosequencing. The authors' pipeline ran thus. TCRs in the repertoires were compared against a reference library of SARS-CoV-2-specific TCRs that had been generated with the MIRA antigen-specificity platform. Breadth was defined as the fraction of unique TCRs that were SARS-CoV-2-associated. Depth was defined as the fraction of total T cells that were SARS-CoV-2-associated. Each spike-specific TCR was assigned to its reactive spike region and to a CD4 or CD8 class using the MIRA data. Log10-transformed breadth and depth values were compared by one-way ANOVA with Sidak's multiple comparisons tests. Drawn from immuneACCESS, this table holds only the in-frame rearrangements with V and J called that TCRdb kept. Clones are partly lost; checked studies trace under half to an unresolved V gene and leave the rest unexplained. V and J calls plus clone size are reproduced from that table; the DNA served to infer D and trimming. Recorded for this sample are approximately 140,000 clones; 92% of them occurred a single time. Just over 3% of the sample goes to the ten largest clones.

Recombination linked TRBV3-1 (or the pseudogene TRBV3-2) to TRBJ1-5, with the D segment identity uncertain. The sample consisted of peripheral blood, taken on day 0 of AZD1222 vaccination. The source of this sequence is an adult in good health. CDR3 loop: CASSQSIDQPQHF. The DNA is as follows: TGTGCCAGCAGCCAAAGCATTGATCAGCCCCAGCATTTT.